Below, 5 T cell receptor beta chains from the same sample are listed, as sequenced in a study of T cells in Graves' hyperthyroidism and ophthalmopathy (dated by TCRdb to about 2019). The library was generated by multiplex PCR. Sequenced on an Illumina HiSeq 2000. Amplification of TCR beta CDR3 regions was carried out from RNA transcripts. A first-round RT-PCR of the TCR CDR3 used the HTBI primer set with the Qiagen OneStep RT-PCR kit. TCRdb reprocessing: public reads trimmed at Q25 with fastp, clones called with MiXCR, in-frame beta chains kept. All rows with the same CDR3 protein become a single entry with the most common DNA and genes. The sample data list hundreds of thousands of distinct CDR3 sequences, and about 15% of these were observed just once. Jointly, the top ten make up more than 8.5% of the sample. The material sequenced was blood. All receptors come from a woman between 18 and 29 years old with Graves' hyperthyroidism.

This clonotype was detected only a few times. CDR3 DNA: TGTGCCAGCAGTCCTCCCCCGGGACAGTGGGTAGGGGCCAACGTCCTGACTTTC. Translated, it gives CASSPPPGQWVGANVLTF. The chain uses TRBV12-3 or TRBV12-4 and TRBJ2-6; TRBD1 agrees at 7 bases. With 5 bases clipped from V and 4 bases from J, the junction kept 14 bases outside the gene matches. The CDR3 loop spans 18 amino acids.

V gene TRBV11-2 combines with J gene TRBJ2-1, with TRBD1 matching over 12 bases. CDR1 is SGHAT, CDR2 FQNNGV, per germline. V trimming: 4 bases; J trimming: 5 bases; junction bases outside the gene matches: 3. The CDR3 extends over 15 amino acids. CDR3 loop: CASSWGQGAHNEQFF. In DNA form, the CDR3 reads TGTGCCAGCAGCTGGGGACAGGGGGCACACAATGAGCAGTTCTTC.

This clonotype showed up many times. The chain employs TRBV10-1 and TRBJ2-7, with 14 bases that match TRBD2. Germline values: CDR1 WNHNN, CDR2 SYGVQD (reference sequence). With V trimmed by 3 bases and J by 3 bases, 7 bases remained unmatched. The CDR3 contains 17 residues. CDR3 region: CASSDGLGTSGSYEQYF. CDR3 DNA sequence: TGCGCCAGCAGTGACGGCCTAGGGACTAGCGGGAGCTACGAGCAGTACTTC.

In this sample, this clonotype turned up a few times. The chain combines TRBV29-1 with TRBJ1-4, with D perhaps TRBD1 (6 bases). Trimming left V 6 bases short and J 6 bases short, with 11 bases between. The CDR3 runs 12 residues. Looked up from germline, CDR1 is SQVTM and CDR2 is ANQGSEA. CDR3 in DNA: TGCAGCGTGGGGGCCGTCGATGAAAAACTGTTTTTT. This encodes CSVGAVDEKLFF. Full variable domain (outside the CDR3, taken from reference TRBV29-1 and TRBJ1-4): SAVISQKPSRDICQRGTSLTIQCQVDSQVTMMFWYRQQPGQSLTLIATANQGSEATYESGFVIDKFPISRPNLTFSTLTVSNMSPEDSSIYLCSVGAVDEKLFFGSGTQLSVL.

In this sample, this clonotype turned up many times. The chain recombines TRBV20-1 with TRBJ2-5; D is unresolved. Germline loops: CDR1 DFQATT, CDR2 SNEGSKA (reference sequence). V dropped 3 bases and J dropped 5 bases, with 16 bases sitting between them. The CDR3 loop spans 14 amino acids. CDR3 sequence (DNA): TGCAGTGCTAGGGGTAAACCCCAAGGGGAGACCCAGTACTTC. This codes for CSARGKPQGETQYF.